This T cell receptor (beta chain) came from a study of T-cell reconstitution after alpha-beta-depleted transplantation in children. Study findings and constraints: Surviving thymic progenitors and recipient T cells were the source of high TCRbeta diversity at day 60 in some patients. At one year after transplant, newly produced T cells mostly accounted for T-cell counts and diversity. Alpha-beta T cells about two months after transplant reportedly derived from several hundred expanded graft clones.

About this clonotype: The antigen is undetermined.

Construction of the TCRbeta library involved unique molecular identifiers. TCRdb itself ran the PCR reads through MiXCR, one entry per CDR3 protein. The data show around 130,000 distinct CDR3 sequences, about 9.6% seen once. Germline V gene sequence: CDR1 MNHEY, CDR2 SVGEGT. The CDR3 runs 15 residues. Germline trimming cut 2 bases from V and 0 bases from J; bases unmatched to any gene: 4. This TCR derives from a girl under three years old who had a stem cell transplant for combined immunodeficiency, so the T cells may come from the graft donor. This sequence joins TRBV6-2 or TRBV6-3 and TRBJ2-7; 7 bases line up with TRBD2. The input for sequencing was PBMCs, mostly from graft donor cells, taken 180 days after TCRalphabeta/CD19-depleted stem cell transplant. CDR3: CASSYPTSLSYEQYF. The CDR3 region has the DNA TGTGCCAGCAGTTACCCGACTAGCCTCTCCTACGAGCAGTACTTC.